This T cell receptor (beta chain) was captured by sequencing in a study of graft-versus-host responses after intestinal transplantation. Study-wide background: Recipients were all induced with anti-thymocyte globulin, then given tacrolimus and steroids for 3 to 4 years.

Method: immunoSEQ multiplex PCR; TCRdb's copy keeps in-frame clones and lacks some. The sample contains around 90,000 clones, just under 95% of which appear only once. Trimming stripped 4 bases from V and 2 bases from J, with 18 bases between. This CDR3 comprises 16 residues. CDR1 SGHRS and CDR2 YFSETQ come from the germline V gene. A single count supports this clone. Its specificity is not known. Sequenced material: unstimulated CD8+ T cells sorted from spleen or lymph node cells, taken before transplant. The source is a human donor who was the organ donor for an intestinal transplant. The chain carries TRBV5-1 and TRBJ2-5; possible D gene TRBD1, 6 bases. For the CDR3, the DNA is TGCGCCAGCAGCAACTTGTGGACAGAATCACAAGAGACCCAGTACTTC. Protein sequence: CASSNLWTESQETQYF. Using reference TRBV5-1 and TRBJ2-5 for the parts outside the CDR3, the full variable domain is KAGVTQTPRYLIKTRGQQVTLSCSPISGHRSVSWYQQTPGQGLQFLFEYFSETQRNKGNFPGRFSGRQFSNSRSEMNVSTLELGDSALYLCASSNLWTESQETQYFGPGTRLLVL.